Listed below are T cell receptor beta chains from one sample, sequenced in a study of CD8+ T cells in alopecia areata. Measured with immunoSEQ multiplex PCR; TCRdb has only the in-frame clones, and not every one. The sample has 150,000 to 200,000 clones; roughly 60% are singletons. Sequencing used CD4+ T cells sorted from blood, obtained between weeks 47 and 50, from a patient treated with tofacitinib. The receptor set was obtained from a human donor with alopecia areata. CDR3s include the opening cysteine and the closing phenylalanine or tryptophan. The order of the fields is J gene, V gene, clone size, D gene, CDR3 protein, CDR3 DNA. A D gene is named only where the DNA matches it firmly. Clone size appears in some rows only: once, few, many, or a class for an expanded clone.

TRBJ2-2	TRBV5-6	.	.	CASSTQVDTGELFF	TGTGCCAGCAGCACTCAGGTAGACACCGGGGAGCTGTTTTTT
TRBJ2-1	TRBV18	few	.	CASSPRLGDEQFF	TGTGCCAGCTCACCACGATTAGGGGATGAGCAGTTCTTC
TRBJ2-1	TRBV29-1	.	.	CSVKDRWNEQFF	TGCAGCGTCAAAGACAGGTGGAATGAGCAGTTCTTC
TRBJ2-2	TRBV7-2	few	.	CASSLDPQAGELFF	TGTGCCAGCAGCTTAGATCCCCAGGCCGGGGAGCTGTTTTTT
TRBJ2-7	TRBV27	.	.	CASSRLGEQYF	TGTGCCAGCAGTAGACTAGGCGAGCAGTACTTC
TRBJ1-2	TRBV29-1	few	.	CSAYGQRDGYTF	TGCAGCGCATACGGACAAAGGGATGGCTACACCTTC
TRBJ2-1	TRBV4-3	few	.	CASSQGLLSYNEQFF	TGCGCCAGCAGCCAAGGACTACTCTCCTACAATGAGCAGTTCTTC
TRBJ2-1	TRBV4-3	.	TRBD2	CASSQGTSGETYNEQFF	TGCGCCAGCAGCCAGGGGACTAGCGGGGAAACCTACAATGAGCAGTTCTTC
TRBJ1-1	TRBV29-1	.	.	CSVESSTEAFF	TGCAGCGTTGAATCAAGCACTGAAGCTTTCTTT
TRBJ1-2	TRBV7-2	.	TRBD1	CASSSDRVGYTF	TGTGCCAGCAGCTCGGACAGGGTTGGCTACACCTTC
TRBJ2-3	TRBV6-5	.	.	CASSLLGATDTQYF	TGTGCCAGCAGTTTACTCGGGGCAACAGATACGCAGTATTTT
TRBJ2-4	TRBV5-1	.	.	CASSAREKNIQYF	TGCGCCAGCAGCGCTAGGGAGAAAAACATTCAGTACTTC
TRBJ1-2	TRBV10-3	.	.	CAISGRGYGYTF	TGTGCCATCAGTGGTCGGGGATACGGCTACACCTTC
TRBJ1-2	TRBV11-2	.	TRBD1	CASSFGQANYGYTF	TGTGCCAGCAGCTTTGGACAGGCTAACTATGGCTACACCTTC
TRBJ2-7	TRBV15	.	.	CATSGFSYEQYF	TGTGCCACCAGTGGCTTTTCCTACGAGCAGTACTTC
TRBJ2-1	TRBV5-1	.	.	CASGQTGSEQFF	TGCGCCAGCGGACAAACAGGGAGTGAGCAGTTCTTC
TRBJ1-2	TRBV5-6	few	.	CASSLSGPSGYTF	TGTGCCAGCAGCTTGTCTGGTCCTAGCGGCTACACCTTC
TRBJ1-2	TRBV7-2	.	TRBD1	CASSPTGEGYGYTF	TGTGCCAGCAGCCCGACAGGGGAAGGCTATGGCTACACCTTC
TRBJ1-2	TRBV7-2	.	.	CASTEDPTNYGYTF	TGTGCCAGCACCGAAGACCCTACTAACTATGGCTACACCTTC
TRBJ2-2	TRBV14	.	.	CASSQDRGPGELFF	TGTGCCAGCAGCCAAGATAGAGGCCCCGGGGAGCTGTTTTTT
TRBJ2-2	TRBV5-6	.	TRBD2	CASSWAQSGITGELFF	TGTGCCAGCAGCTGGGCCCAGAGCGGGATAACCGGGGAGCTGTTTTTT
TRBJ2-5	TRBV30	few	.	CAWSEQGRTQYF	TGTGCCTGGAGTGAGCAAGGAAGGACCCAGTACTTC
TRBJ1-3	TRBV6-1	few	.	CASETGNSGNTIYF	TGTGCCAGCGAAACAGGGAATTCTGGAAACACCATATATTTT
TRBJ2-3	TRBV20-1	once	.	CSARSPDTQYF	TGCAGTGCCCGAAGTCCAGATACGCAGTATTTT
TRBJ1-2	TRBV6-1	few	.	CASWTSTGINYGYTF	TGTGCCAGCTGGACATCGACAGGAATTAACTATGGCTACACCTTC
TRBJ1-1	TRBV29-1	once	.	CSVVPGGLGTEAFF	TGCAGCGTTGTGCCCGGTGGTCTGGGCACTGAAGCTTTCTTT
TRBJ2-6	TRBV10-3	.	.	CAISESGGANVLTF	TGTGCCATCAGTGAGTCAGGTGGGGCCAACGTCCTGACTTTC
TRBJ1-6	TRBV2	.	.	CASSEARVTSSPLHF	TGTGCCAGCAGTGAGGCCAGGGTTACATCTTCACCCCTCCACTTT
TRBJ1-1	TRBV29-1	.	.	CSVEGQRMNTEAFF	TGCAGCGTTGAAGGCCAGCGGATGAACACTGAAGCTTTCTTT
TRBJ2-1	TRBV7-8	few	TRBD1	CASSPRQGYNEQFF	TGTGCCAGCAGCCCCCGACAGGGCTACAATGAGCAGTTCTTC
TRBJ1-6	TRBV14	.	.	CASSQDFGSPLHF	TGTGCCAGCAGCCAAGACTTTGGATCACCCCTCCACTTT
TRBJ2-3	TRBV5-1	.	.	CASSLAGDRTDTQYF	TGCGCCAGCAGCTTGGCGGGGGACCGCACAGATACGCAGTATTTT
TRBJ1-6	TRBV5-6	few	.	CASSLPTAYNSPLHF	TGTGCCAGCAGCTTACCGACAGCCTATAATTCACCCCTCCACTTT
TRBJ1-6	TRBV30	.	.	CAWRSLRDSPLHF	TGTGCCTGGAGGTCCCTCAGGGATTCACCCCTCCACTTT
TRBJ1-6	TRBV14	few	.	CASSHGPQNSPLHF	TGTGCCAGCAGCCACGGGCCACAGAATTCACCCCTCCACTTT
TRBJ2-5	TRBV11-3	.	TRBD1	CASSPPWGQETQYF	TGTGCCAGCAGCCCACCGTGGGGACAGGAGACCCAGTACTTC
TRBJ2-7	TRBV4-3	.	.	CASSQDWGFGLGEQYF	TGCGCCAGCAGCCAAGATTGGGGTTTTGGGCTCGGCGAGCAGTACTTC
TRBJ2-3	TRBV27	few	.	CASSLSKTDTQYF	TGTGCCAGCAGTTTATCGAAGACAGATACGCAGTATTTT
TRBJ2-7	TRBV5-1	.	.	CASSLYGIEQYF	TGCGCCAGCAGCTTGTACGGGATCGAGCAGTACTTC
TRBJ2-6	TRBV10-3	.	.	CAISDRGSSGANVLTF	TGTGCCATCAGTGACAGGGGAAGCTCTGGGGCCAACGTCCTGACTTTC
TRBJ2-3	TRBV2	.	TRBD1	CASRETGSDTQYF	TGTGCCAGCAGAGAGACAGGGTCAGATACGCAGTATTTT
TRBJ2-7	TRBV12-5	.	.	CASGNHHEQYF	TGTGCTAGTGGTAATCACCACGAGCAGTACTTC
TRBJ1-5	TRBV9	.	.	CASGRRQINSNQPQHF	TGTGCCAGCGGCAGGCGACAAATTAATAGCAATCAGCCCCAGCATTTT
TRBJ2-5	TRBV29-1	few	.	CSVVRVQETQYF	TGCAGCGTGGTGCGCGTACAAGAGACCCAGTACTTC
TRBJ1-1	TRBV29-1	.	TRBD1	CSVDLGQINTEAFF	TGCAGCGTAGACCTGGGACAGATAAACACTGAAGCTTTCTTT
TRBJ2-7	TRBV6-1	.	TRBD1	CASRTGTGYSYEQYF	TGTGCCAGCAGAACCGGGACAGGGTACTCCTACGAGCAGTACTTC
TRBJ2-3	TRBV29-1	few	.	CSAITGINTDTQYF	TGCAGCGCGATCACAGGGATCAACACAGATACGCAGTATTTT
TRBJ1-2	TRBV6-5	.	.	CASTPSPSGYTF	TGTGCCAGCACTCCCTCACCCTCTGGCTACACCTTC
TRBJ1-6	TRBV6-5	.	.	CASSSFGAVTLHF	TGTGCCAGCAGTTCTTTCGGAGCGGTGACCCTCCACTTT
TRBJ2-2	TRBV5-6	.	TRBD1	CASSRQGTGELFF	TGTGCCAGCAGTAGACAGGGGACCGGGGAGCTGTTTTTT
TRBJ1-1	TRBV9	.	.	CASSAFQGNTEAFF	TGTGCCAGCAGCGCTTTTCAGGGGAACACTGAAGCTTTCTTT
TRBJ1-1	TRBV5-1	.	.	CASSLAGPQGGTEAFF	TGCGCCAGCAGCCTGGCGGGCCCACAGGGAGGTACTGAAGCTTTCTTT